This TCR beta chain comes out of a study of monozygotic twins with inflammatory bowel disease. Findings and limits, study-wide: Reduced clonotype sharing with other individuals was observed in IBD patients relative to healthy twins, especially with disease activity.

Per donor there was one draw, yielding a blood sample of 2.5 ml. TCRdb reprocessed the 5' RACE reads, with one entry per CDR3 protein and no DNA. Reported are around 230,000 distinct CDR3 sequences; the ten largest clones contain approximately 1.6%. CDR3 length: 14 amino acids. Per the germline V gene, CDR1 is SGHVS and CDR2 is FQNEAQ. Points on this clonotype: The antigen is unknown.

This chain joins TRBV7-8 and TRBJ2-1; TCRdb's assignment of TRBD1 cannot be checked, as there is no DNA. This TCR came from a human donor with ulcerative colitis or Crohn's disease, or a healthy co-twin of an affected twin (not recorded which). The sequenced sample was blood. CDR3 sequence reads: CASSARDTYNEQFF. The full variable domain, with the rest looked up from reference TRBV7-8 and TRBJ2-1, is GAGVSQSPRYKVAKRGQDVALRCDPISGHVSLFWYQQALGQGPEFLTYFQNEAQLDKSGLPSDRFFAERPEGSVSTLKIQRTQQEDSAVYLCASSARDTYNEQFFGPGTRLTVL.